Each of the 18 T cell receptor beta chains below was sequenced from the same sample in a study of blood T cell repertoires in COVID-19. Data came from immunoSEQ multiplex PCR; TCRdb stores just in-frame clones and leaves some out. The repertoire includes under 350,000 clones, 80% to 90% of them detected once, and roughly 5.1% sits in the top ten. The sequenced sample was peripheral blood. All receptors derive from a man aged 40-50 years with acute or convalescent COVID-19.

The chain uses TRBV6-2 or TRBV6-3 and TRBJ1-5; D perhaps matches TRBD1 (6 bases). The CDR3 is 15 amino acids. Trimming pared 2 bases from V and 11 bases from J, leaving 19 bases between. In germline, CDR1 is MNHEY, CDR2 SVGEGT. The CDR3 DNA follows: TGTGCCAGCAGTTACAATTATATGACGACAGGAACCCAGCATTTT. The encoded protein is CASSYNYMTTGTQHF.

The V gene is TRBV5-6, the J gene TRBJ1-6, with D tentatively TRBD1 (5 bases). Germline V CDR1 and CDR2: SGHDT, YYEEEE. With 2 bases removed from V and 10 bases from J, the gap between germline ends came to 13 bases. The CDR3 consists of 14 residues. The CDR3 DNA sequence: TGTGCCAGCAGCTTTGCTCAGGGAGGATCACCCCTCCACTTT. Translated, it gives CASSFAQGGSPLHF.

The chain combines TRBV6-1 with TRBJ1-4, with 7 positions matching TRBD1. With V trimmed by 4 bases and J by 7 bases, 3 bases remained unmatched. Germline CDR1 MNHNS, CDR2 SASEGT. The CDR3 contains 13 residues. CDR3 region: CASSVGTAEKLFF. CDR3 nucleotides: TGTGCCAGCAGTGTCGGGACAGCTGAAAAACTGTTTTTT.

This rearrangement joins TRBV5-6 to TRBJ2-3; 14 nucleotides agree with TRBD2. Germline CDR1 and CDR2: SGHDT and YYEEEE. The CDR3 has 15 amino acids. V was pared by 3 bases and J by 7 bases, with 4 bases of the junction left unmatched. This CDR3 is CASSSTSGGDNTQYF. In nucleotides, the CDR3 is TGTGCCAGCAGCTCGACTAGCGGGGGGGACAATACGCAGTATTTT.

This chain joins TRBV6-5 and TRBJ1-1; D not certain. The CDR3 totals 13 residues. V lost 7 bases to trimming and J lost 2 bases, with 11 bases between them. In germline, CDR1 is MNHEY, CDR2 SVGAGI. CDR3 in amino acids: CASTVRFNTEAFF. The CDR3 DNA sequence: TGTGCCAGCACGGTCAGGTTTAACACTGAAGCTTTCTTT.

The chain uses TRBV6-6 and TRBJ1-4; 9 positions match TRBD1. Trimming removed 6 bases from V and 0 bases from J; junction bases left unmatched: 5. Germline lookup yields CDR1 MNHNY and CDR2 SVGAGI (reference sequence). The CDR3 contains 16 residues. The CDR3 DNA is TGTGCCAGCAGACGGGGACAGGGCTCAACTAATGAAAAACTGTTTTTT. The encoded protein is CASRRGQGSTNEKLFF.

V is TRBV19 and J is TRBJ1-4, with a weak D call TRBD1 (6 bases). Germline assignment: CDR1 LNHDA and CDR2 SQIVND (reference sequence). The CDR3 is 15 residues long. Trimming removed 7 bases at V and 8 bases at J, with 20 bases between. This CDR3 is CASTRGGGRREKLFF. In nucleotides, the CDR3 is TGTGCCAGTACTCGCGGCGGGGGGCGACGGGAAAAACTGTTTTTT.

The V call is TRBV29-1, the J call TRBJ1-3, with D maybe TRBD1 (6 bases). CDR1 and CDR2 from the germline V gene are SQVTM and ANQGSEA. CDR3 length equals 14 residues. V was shortened by 4 bases and J by 0 bases, with 10 bases between the two germline ends. The CDR3 DNA follows: TGCAGCGTTGGGCAGGGGCACTCTGGAAACACCATATATTTT. This encodes CSVGQGHSGNTIYF.

The genes are TRBV27 and TRBJ1-2; 7 nucleotides align to TRBD1. Germline V gene lookup returns CDR1 MNHEY and CDR2 SMNVEV (reference sequence). The trim removed 5 bases at V and 0 bases at J, leaving 12 bases unmatched. The CDR3 consists of 17 residues. CDR3: CASSPNTGVLANYGYTF. In DNA form, the CDR3 reads TGTGCCAGCAGTCCGAACACAGGGGTCCTAGCTAACTATGGCTACACCTTC.

The CDR3 sequence: CATSDRSRENTQYF. The CDR3, as DNA: TGTGCCACCAGTGACCGGAGCCGGGAGAATACGCAGTATTTT. The rearrangement links TRBV24-1 to TRBJ2-3; D perhaps matches TRBD2 (6 bases). Trimming shortened V by 4 bases and J by 7 bases, and 14 bases separated the two germline ends. In germline, CDR1 is KGHDR, CDR2 SFDVKD. The CDR3 is 14 residues long.

The chain is built from TRBV19 and TRBJ1-5; tentative D call: TRBD1 (5 bases). Trimming took off 0 bases at V and 4 bases at J, with 13 bases between the two ends. The CDR3 extends over 16 amino acids. CDR1 is LNHDA and CDR2 is SQIVND in the germline V gene (reference sequence). The CDR3 coding sequence is TGTGCCAGTAGTATAGATGGGGCCAGCTTAAATCAGCCCCAGCATTTT. It is translated as CASSIDGASLNQPQHF.

The rearrangement uses TRBV2 and TRBJ2-1; 15 bases match TRBD2. Germline V CDR1 and CDR2: SNHLY, FYNNEI. V lost 4 bases and J lost 2; bases outside the gene matches: 0. The length of the CDR3 is 16 residues. DNA of the CDR3: TGTGCCAGCAGTGGGACTAGCGGGGGGGCCTACAATGAGCAGTTCTTC. It is translated as CASSGTSGGAYNEQFF. The full variable domain, in which reference TRBV2 and TRBJ2-1 provide the parts outside the CDR3, is EPEVTQTPSHQVTQMGQEVILRCVPISNHLYFYWYRQILGQKVEFLVSFYNNEISEKSEIFDDQFSVERPDGSNFTLKIRSTKLEDSAMYFCASSGTSGGAYNEQFFGPGTRLTVL.

The rearrangement joins TRBV3-1 (or the pseudogene TRBV3-2) to TRBJ1-2; 9 bases line up with TRBD1. Germline V gene lookup returns CDR1 LGHDT and CDR2 YNNKEL (reference sequence). Losses at the gene ends were 3 bases for V and 4 bases for J; bases not matched to a gene: 0. The CDR3 spans 13 residues. CDR3: CASSQTGGYGYTF. In nucleotides, the CDR3 is TGTGCCAGCAGCCAGACAGGGGGCTATGGCTACACCTTC.

In regard to this clone: Germline is not matched at one junction end, which may reflect a read error. The V gene is TRBV3-1 (or the pseudogene TRBV3-2), the J gene TRBJ1-1; 7 bases are a match to TRBD1. The CDR3 contains 14 residues. Germline V gene sequence: CDR1 LGHDT, CDR2 YNNKEL (reference sequence). CDR3 bases: TGTGCCTGCAGCCCCAGCAGGGGGGCGACTGAAGCTTTCTTT. It yields the protein CACSPSRGATEAFF.

The chain couples TRBV24-1 to TRBJ2-2, with D perhaps matching TRBD2 (5 bases). CDR3 length equals 15 residues. Trimming shortened V by 7 bases and J by 3 bases, and 14 bases separated the two germline ends. CDR1 and CDR2 from the germline V gene are KGHDR and SFDVKD. The CDR3 DNA sequence: TGTGCCACCAGCTCCGAGGGTTCATACACCGGGGAGCTGTTTTTT. The encoded protein is CATSSEGSYTGELFF.

The chain links TRBV3-1 (or the pseudogene TRBV3-2) to TRBJ2-7; tentatively, D is TRBD2 (6 bases). The germline gives CDR1 LGHDT, CDR2 YNNKEL (reference sequence). This CDR3 comprises 13 residues. The ends were cut back, 1 base at V and 10 bases at J, with 14 bases in the middle. CDR3 sequence reads: CASSQVRTGEQYF. CDR3 DNA: TGTGCCAGCAGCCAAGTTCGAACGGGGGAACAGTACTTC.

This chain joins TRBV15 and TRBJ2-7, with TRBD1 as a possible D gene (5 bases). The CDR3 has 14 residues. Germline V gene lookup returns CDR1 LNHNV and CDR2 YYDKDF (reference sequence). V was cut by 3 bases and J by 1 base, with 10 bases left in between. CDR3 nucleotide sequence: TGTGCCACCAGCAGGGCTACAGGTTCCTACGAGCAGTACTTC. Its translation: CATSRATGSYEQYF.

This sequence joins TRBV5-1 and TRBJ2-2; TRBD1 might be the D (6 bases). This CDR3 is 15 amino acids long. CDR1 is SGHRS, CDR2 YFSETQ, per germline. V dropped 4 bases and J dropped 3 bases, with 13 bases sitting between them. CDR3 in DNA: TGCGCCAGCAGCCCTTACAGGGAATACACCGGGGAGCTGTTTTTT. Amino acids: CASSPYREYTGELFF.